One sample yielded the 15 T cell receptor beta chains listed below, sequenced in a study of human T cells and chemical hapten exposure. TCRdb recomputed calls from the 5' RACE reads with MiXCR, one row per CDR3 protein. The repertoire consists of 110,000 to 150,000 distinct CDR3 sequences, with about 4.3% occurring once and the leading ten covering about 1.3%. Someone pulled total RNA out of unfractionated whole blood. These receptors were taken from a female donor in good health.

This clonotype has a count of ten or more. The J gene is TRBJ2-3, the V gene TRBV6-5; 9 positions agree with TRBD2. The CDR3 is 16 amino acids. V lost 2 bases to trimming and J lost 5 bases; unmatched junction nucleotides: 8. Germline values: CDR1 MNHEY, CDR2 SVGAGI. This CDR3 is CASSYVGGGAGDTQYF. CDR3 nucleotide sequence: TGTGCCAGCAGTTACGTCGGCGGGGGGGCGGGAGATACGCAGTATTTT.

The sample holds many counts of this clonotype. This chain joins TRBV29-1 and TRBJ2-4, with D possibly TRBD2 on 6 matching bases. This CDR3 spans 13 amino acids. Germline assignment: CDR1 SQVTM and CDR2 ANQGSEA. The V end was cut by 7 bases, the J end by 3 bases, with 13 bases between. CDR3 in DNA: TGCAGCGGGGGAGGACATGACAAAAACATTCAGTACTTC. It specifies CSGGGHDKNIQYF.

This clonotype was recorded many times. The chain uses TRBV4-2 and TRBJ1-6; 7 bases are a match to TRBD1. This CDR3 has 14 amino acids. V dropped 2 bases and J dropped 9; count of bases not matched to a gene: 4. CDR1 is LGHNA and CDR2 is YNFKEQ in the germline V gene. The CDR3 region is CASSQPDRSSPLHF. CDR3 sequence (DNA): TGTGCCAGCAGCCAACCGGACAGGTCTTCACCCCTCCACTTT.

DNA of the CDR3: TGCAGTCCGTCCCGGGGGCAGGGCTATGGCTACACCTTC. Its translation: CSPSRGQGYGYTF. The V gene is TRBV20-1, the J gene TRBJ1-2, with TRBD1 as a possible D gene (6 bases). V dropped 8 bases and J dropped 4 bases, with 17 bases sitting between them. The CDR3 has 13 residues. Per germline, CDR1 DFQATT and CDR2 SNEGSKA (reference sequence).

Many counts were recorded for this clonotype. The V gene is TRBV7-9, the J gene TRBJ2-5; D gene unclear. CDR3 length equals 15 residues. The germline V gene has CDR1 SEHNR and CDR2 FQNEAQ (reference sequence). V lost 5 bases, J lost 1 base, and 14 bases lay in between. CDR3 DNA sequence: TGTGCCAGCAGCCCGTGGACGGGCGGCCAAGAGACCCAGTACTTC. This encodes CASSPWTGGQETQYF.

With regard to this clonotype: A much larger clone differs from this one at a single base, so this may be a read error. The chain uses TRBV28 and TRBJ2-3; 8 nucleotides line up with TRBD2. CDR1 and CDR2 (germline): MDHEN, SYDVKM. There are 16 residues in the CDR3. V trimming: 3 bases; J trimming: 8 bases; junction bases outside the gene matches: 13. CDR3 sequence reads: CASSLSGTSRLVTQYF. DNA of the CDR3: TGTGCCAGCAGTTTGTCCGGGACTAGTCGTTTAGTTACGCAGTATTTT.

Many counts were recorded for this clonotype. The V call is TRBV25-1, the J call TRBJ2-7; D is unresolved. Germline V CDR1 and CDR2: MGHDK, SYGVNS. CDR3 length: 11 amino acids. V was pared by 4 bases and J by 4 bases, with 5 bases between. The CDR3 region has the DNA TGTGCCAGCAGTGTTAAGTACGAGCAGTACTTC. Translated: CASSVKYEQYF.

This clonotype occurred many times. The chain links TRBV7-9 to TRBJ1-2; 7 bases match TRBD1. Trimming at V came to 3 bases and at J to 4 bases, leaving 11 bases not matched to a gene. The CDR3 runs 16 residues. CDR1 and CDR2 (germline): SEHNR, FQNEAQ (reference sequence). DNA of the CDR3: TGTGCCAGCAGCTTTCCAGGCGGGACAGATCTCTATGGCTACACCTTC. This encodes CASSFPGGTDLYGYTF. Supplemented by reference TRBV7-9 and TRBJ1-2, the full variable domain reads DTGVSQNPRHKITKRGQNVTFRCDPISEHNRLYWYRQTLGQGPEFLTYFQNEAQLEKSRLLSDRFSAERPKGSFSTLEIQRTEQGDSAMYLCASSFPGGTDLYGYTFGSGTRLTVV.

In this sample, this clonotype turned up many times. The chain recombines TRBV12-3 or TRBV12-4 with TRBJ2-7, with TRBD2 identical over 7 bases. After removal of 1 base from V and 6 bases from J, the junction contained 3 bases not matched to a gene. The CDR3 is made up of 13 amino acids. CDR3 loop: CASSLGGGSEQYF. CDR3 sequence (DNA): TGTGCCAGCAGTTTAGGGGGGGGATCCGAGCAGTACTTC.

This clonotype has ten or more counts. This chain uses TRBV14 with TRBJ2-7, with 8 bases that match TRBD1. Germline loops: CDR1 SGHDN, CDR2 FVKESK. This CDR3 spans 15 amino acids. Trimming took 0 bases from V and 3 from J; bases not matched to a gene: 4. As DNA, the CDR3 is TGTGCCAGCAGCCAAGACAGGGGGCTGTTCTACGAGCAGTACTTC. Translation gives CASSQDRGLFYEQYF.

This clonotype has a count of ten or more. This chain links TRBV28 with TRBJ2-3; 7 nucleotides agree with TRBD2. The CDR3 has 16 amino acids. Unmatched junction bases numbered 10, after V lost 6 bases and J lost 1 base. The V gene's germline CDR1 is MDHEN and CDR2 SYDVKM. The CDR3 sequence is CASRRDYESGTDTQYF. DNA for the CDR3: TGTGCCAGCAGGCGGGACTACGAGTCGGGCACAGATACGCAGTATTTT. The whole variable domain, filled in from reference TRBV28 and TRBJ2-3, reads DVKVTQSSRYLVKRTGEKVFLECVQDMDHENMFWYRQDPGLGLRLIYFSYDVKMKEKGDIPEGYSVSREKKERFSLILESASTNQTSMYLCASRRDYESGTDTQYFGPGTRLTVL.

The V call is TRBV7-9, the J call TRBJ2-7; 7 bases are a match to TRBD1. The V segment lost 4 bases and the J segment 6 bases; nucleotides outside the gene matches: 6. Germline assignment: CDR1 SEHNR and CDR2 FQNEAQ (reference sequence). The CDR3 spans 13 residues. CDR3 sequence reads: CASSSAGGSEQYF. DNA of the CDR3: TGTGCCAGCAGCTCAGCAGGGGGTAGCGAGCAGTACTTC.

This clonotype was observed at least ten times. The rearrangement links TRBV18 to TRBJ2-1, with D perhaps matching TRBD2 (5 bases). The CDR3 consists of 14 residues. The V and J ends lost 3 bases and 9 bases respectively, with 15 bases between them. In germline, CDR1 is KGHSH, CDR2 LQKENI. CDR3 loop: CASSPREAVGEQFF. For the CDR3, the DNA is TGTGCCAGCTCACCGAGGGAAGCAGTGGGTGAGCAGTTCTTC.

This clonotype was recorded many times. This sequence joins TRBV5-8 and TRBJ2-5; TRBD2 aligns across 7 bases. Germline CDR1 reads SGHTS; CDR2 reads YDEGEE. The CDR3 spans 15 residues. With 4 bases clipped from V and 4 bases from J, the junction kept 10 bases outside the gene matches. CDR3 residues: CASSPGAGSGETQYF. As DNA, the CDR3 is TGTGCCAGCAGCCCCGGAGCGGGGTCGGGAGAGACCCAGTACTTC.

This clonotype was counted at least ten times. J is TRBJ1-6 and V is TRBV12-3 or TRBV12-4; D is unresolved. Trimming cost V 8 bases and J 10 bases, with 12 bases left between them. The CDR3 is made up of 12 amino acids. The CDR3 sequence: CASGESGSPLHF. The CDR3, as DNA: TGTGCCAGCGGGGAGAGCGGCTCACCCCTCCACTTT.